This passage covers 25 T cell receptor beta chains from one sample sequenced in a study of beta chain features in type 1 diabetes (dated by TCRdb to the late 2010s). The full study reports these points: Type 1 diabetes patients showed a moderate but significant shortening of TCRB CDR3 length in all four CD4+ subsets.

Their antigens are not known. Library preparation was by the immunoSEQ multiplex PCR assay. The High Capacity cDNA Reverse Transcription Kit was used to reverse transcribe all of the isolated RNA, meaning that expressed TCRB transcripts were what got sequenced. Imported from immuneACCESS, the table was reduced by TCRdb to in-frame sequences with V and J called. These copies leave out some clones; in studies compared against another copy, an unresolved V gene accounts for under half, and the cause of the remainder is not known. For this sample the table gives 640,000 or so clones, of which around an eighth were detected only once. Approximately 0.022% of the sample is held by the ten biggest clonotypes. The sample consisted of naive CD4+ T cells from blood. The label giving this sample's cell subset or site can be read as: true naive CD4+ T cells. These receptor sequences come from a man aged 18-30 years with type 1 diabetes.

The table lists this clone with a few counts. The CDR3 spells CAWIGGPGEQFF. In DNA, the CDR3 is TGTGCCTGGATTGGGGGGCCGGGTGAGCAGTTCTTC. The chain uses TRBV30 and TRBJ2-1, with D perhaps assigned TRBD1 or TRBD2 (6 bases each). This CDR3 comprises 12 residues. Looked up from germline, CDR1 is GTSNPN and CDR2 is SVGIG (reference sequence). Trimming stripped 4 bases from V and 9 bases from J, with 13 bases between.

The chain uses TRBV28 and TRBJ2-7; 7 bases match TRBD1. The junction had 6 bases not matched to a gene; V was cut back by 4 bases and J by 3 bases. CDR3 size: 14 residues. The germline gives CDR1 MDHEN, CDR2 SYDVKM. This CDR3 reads CASSSLGQVYEQYF. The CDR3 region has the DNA TGTGCCAGCAGTTCCCTAGGACAGGTCTACGAGCAGTACTTC.

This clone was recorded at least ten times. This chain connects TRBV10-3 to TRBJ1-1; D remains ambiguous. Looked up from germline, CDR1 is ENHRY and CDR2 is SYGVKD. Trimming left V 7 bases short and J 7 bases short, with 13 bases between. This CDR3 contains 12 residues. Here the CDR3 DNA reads TGTGCCATCAAGAAGGAAAGGAGTGAAGCTTTCTTT. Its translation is CAIKKERSEAFF.

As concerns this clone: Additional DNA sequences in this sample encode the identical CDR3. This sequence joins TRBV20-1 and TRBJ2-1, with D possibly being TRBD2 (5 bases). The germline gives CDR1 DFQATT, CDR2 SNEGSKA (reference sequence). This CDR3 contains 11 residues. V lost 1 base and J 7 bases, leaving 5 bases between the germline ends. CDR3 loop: CSARAGNEQFF. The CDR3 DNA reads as TGCAGTGCTAGAGCGGGGAATGAGCAGTTCTTC.

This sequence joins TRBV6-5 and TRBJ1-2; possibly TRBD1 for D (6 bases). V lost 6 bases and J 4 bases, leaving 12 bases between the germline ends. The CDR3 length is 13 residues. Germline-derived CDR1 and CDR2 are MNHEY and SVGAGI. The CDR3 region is CASSETGSYGYTF. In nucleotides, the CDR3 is TGTGCCAGCAGCGAAACAGGGAGCTATGGCTACACCTTC.

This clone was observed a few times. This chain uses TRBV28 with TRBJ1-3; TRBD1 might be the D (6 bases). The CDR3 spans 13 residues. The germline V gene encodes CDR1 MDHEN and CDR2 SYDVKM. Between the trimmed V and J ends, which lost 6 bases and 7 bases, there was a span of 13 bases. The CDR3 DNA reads TGTGCCAGCAGGGGACACGGGATTAACACCATATATTTT. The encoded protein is CASRGHGINTIYF.

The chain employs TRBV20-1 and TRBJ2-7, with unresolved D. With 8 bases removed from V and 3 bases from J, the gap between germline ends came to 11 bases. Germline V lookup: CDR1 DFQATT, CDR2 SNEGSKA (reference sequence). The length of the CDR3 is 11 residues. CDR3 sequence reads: CSPKNVYEQYF. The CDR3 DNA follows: TGCAGTCCTAAGAATGTCTACGAGCAGTACTTC.

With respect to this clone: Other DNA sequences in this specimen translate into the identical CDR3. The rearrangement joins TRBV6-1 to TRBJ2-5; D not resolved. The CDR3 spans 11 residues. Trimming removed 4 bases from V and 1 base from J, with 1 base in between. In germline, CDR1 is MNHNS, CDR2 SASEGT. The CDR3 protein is CASSAQETQYF. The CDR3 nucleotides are TGTGCCAGCAGTGCCCAAGAGACCCAGTACTTC.

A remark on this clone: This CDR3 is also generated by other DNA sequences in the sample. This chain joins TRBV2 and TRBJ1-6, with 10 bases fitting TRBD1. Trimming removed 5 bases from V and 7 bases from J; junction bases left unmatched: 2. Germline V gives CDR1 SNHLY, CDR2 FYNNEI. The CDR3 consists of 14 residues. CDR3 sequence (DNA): TGTGCCAGCAGTCAGGACAGGGGGAATTCACCCCTCCACTTT. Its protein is CASSQDRGNSPLHF.

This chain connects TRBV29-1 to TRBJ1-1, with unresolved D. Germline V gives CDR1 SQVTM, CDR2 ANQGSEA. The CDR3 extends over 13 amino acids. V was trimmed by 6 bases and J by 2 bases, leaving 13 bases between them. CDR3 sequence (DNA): TGCAGCGTAGGTTCGACCACTAACACTGAAGCTTTCTTT. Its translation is CSVGSTTNTEAFF.

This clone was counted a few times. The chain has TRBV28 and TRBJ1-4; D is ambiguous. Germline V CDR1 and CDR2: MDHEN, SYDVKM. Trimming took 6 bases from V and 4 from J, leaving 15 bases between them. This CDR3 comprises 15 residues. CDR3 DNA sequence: TGTGCCAGCAGATTAGCCGCAAGTGGTAATGAAAAACTGTTTTTT. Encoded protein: CASRLAASGNEKLFF. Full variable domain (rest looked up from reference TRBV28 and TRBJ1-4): DVKVTQSSRYLVKRTGEKVFLECVQDMDHENMFWYRQDPGLGLRLIYFSYDVKMKEKGDIPEGYSVSREKKERFSLILESASTNQTSMYLCASRLAASGNEKLFFGSGTQLSVL.

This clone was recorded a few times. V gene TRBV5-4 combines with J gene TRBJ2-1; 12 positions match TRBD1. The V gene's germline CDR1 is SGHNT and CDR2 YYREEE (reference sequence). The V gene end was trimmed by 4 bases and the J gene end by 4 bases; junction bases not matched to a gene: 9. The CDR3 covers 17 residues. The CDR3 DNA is TGTGCCAGCAGCCCGGGACAGGGGGCATGGGTATACAATGAGCAGTTCTTC. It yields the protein CASSPGQGAWVYNEQFF.

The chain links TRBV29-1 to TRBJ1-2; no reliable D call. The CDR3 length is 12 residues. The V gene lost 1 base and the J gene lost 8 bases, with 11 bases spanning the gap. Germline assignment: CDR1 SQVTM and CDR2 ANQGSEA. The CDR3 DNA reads TGCAGCGTTGAAGTGGAAGGCGGGGGCTACACCTTC. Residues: CSVEVEGGGYTF.

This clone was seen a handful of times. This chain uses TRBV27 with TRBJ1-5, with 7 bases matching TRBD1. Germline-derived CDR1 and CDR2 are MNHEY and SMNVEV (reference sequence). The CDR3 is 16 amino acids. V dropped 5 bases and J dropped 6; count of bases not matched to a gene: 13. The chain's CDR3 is CASSGGGELSIQPQHF. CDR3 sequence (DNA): TGTGCCAGCAGTGGAGGGGGCGAGCTCAGTATTCAGCCCCAGCATTTT.

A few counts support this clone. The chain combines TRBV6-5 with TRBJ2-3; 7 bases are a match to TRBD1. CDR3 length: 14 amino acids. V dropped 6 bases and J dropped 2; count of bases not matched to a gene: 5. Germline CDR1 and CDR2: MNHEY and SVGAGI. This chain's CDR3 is CASRPGTDTDTQYF. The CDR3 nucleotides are TGTGCCAGCAGACCCGGGACAGACACAGATACGCAGTATTTT.

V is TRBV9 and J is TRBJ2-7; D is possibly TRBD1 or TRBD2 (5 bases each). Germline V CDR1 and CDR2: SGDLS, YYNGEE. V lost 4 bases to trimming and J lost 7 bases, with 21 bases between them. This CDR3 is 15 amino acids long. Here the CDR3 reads CASSPGGAGSGEQYF. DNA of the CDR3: TGTGCCAGCAGCCCAGGTGGGGCAGGGAGTGGTGAGCAGTACTTC.

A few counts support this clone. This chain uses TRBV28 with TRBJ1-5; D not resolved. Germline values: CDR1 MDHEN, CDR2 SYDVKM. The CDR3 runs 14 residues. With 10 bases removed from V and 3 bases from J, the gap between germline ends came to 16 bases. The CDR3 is CATLHGVYNQPQHF. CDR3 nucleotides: TGTGCCACCCTTCATGGAGTTTACAATCAGCCCCAGCATTTT.

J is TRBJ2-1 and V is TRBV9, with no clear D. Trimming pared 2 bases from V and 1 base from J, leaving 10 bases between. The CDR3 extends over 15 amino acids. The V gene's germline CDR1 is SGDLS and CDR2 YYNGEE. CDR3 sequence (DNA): TGTGCCAGCAGCGTGAACTGGCAATCCTACAATGAGCAGTTCTTC. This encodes CASSVNWQSYNEQFF. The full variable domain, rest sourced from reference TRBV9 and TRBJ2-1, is DSGVTQTPKHLITATGQRVTLRCSPRSGDLSVYWYQQSLDQGLQFLIQYYNGEERAKGNILERFSAQQFPDLHSELNLSSLELGDSALYFCASSVNWQSYNEQFFGPGTRLTVL.

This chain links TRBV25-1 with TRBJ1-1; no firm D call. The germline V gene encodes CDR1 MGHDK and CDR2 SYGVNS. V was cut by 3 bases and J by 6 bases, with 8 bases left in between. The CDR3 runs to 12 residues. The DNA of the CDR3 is TGTGCCAGCAGTGATAGGTCGTCTGAAGCTTTCTTT. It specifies CASSDRSSEAFF.

CDR3: CAWSVYGGLGPPEQYF. CDR3 sequence (DNA): TGTGCCTGGAGTGTGTACGGGGGTCTAGGGCCCCCGGAGCAGTACTTC. The V call is TRBV30, the J call TRBJ2-7, with a tentative D call TRBD2 (6 bases). The germline V gene encodes CDR1 GTSNPN and CDR2 SVGIG (reference sequence). The CDR3 is made up of 16 amino acids. V was trimmed by 0 bases and J by 7 bases, leaving 22 bases between them.

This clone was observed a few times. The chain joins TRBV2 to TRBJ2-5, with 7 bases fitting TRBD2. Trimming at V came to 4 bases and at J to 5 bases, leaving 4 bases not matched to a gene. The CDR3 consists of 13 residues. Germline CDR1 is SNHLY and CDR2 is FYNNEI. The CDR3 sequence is CASSGDYDETQYF. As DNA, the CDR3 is TGTGCCAGCAGTGGGGACTACGATGAGACCCAGTACTTC.

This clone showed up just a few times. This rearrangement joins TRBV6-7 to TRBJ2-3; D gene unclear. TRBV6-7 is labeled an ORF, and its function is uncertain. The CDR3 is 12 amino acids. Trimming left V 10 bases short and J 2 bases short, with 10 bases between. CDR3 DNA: TGTGCCACTATCAGCTACACAGATACGCAGTATTTT. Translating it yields CATISYTDTQYF.

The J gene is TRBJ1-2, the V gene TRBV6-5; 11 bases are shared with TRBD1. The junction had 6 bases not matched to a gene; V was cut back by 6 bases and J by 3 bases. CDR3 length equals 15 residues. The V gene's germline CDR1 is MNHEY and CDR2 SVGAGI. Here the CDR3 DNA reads TGTGCCAGCAGCACCGGACAGGGGGCGGACTATGGCTACACCTTC. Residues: CASSTGQGADYGYTF.

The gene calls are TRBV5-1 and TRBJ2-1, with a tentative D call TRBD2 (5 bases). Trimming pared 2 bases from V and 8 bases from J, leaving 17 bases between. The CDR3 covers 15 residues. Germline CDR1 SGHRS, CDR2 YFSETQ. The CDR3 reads CASSLGLPGRDEQFF. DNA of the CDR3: TGCGCCAGCAGCTTAGGACTCCCTGGTAGAGATGAGCAGTTCTTC.

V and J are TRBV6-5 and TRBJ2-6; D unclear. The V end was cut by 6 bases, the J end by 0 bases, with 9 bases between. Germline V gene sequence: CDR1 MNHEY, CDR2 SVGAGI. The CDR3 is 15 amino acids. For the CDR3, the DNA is TGTGCCAGCAGCCCCGGCTTCTCTGGGGCCAACGTCCTGACTTTC. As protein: CASSPGFSGANVLTF.